These 30 T cell receptor beta chains share one sample of origin, sequenced in a study of long-term antiretroviral therapy in people with HIV. Run at survey level, the immunoSEQ assay was version v3.0. Clones were sequenced by immunoSEQ multiplex PCR, and TCRdb holds only the in-frame ones, with some missing. The data contain roughly 22,000 clones, 80% to 90% of them seen just once; the ten biggest clones take up more than 2%. This material consisted of unsorted PBMCs, taken 3 years after starting antiretroviral therapy. The source of these receptors is a man aged 45 to 65 with HIV.

This clone was found once. The V call is TRBV13, the J call TRBJ2-7; 8 bases are shared with TRBD1. The CDR3 runs to 16 residues. From germline, CDR1 is PRHDT and CDR2 FYEKMQ (reference sequence). V shed 0 bases, J shed 4 bases, and the junction held 8 bases outside the gene matches. As DNA, the CDR3 is TGTGCCAGCAGCTTAGGGGACAGGGCCCTTGGGTACGAGCAGTACTTC. Its protein product is CASSLGDRALGYEQYF.

This chain links TRBV7-2 with TRBJ2-2; D gene ambiguous. From germline, CDR1 is SGHTA and CDR2 FQGNSA. The CDR3 loop spans 13 amino acids. Trimming pared 1 base from V and 6 bases from J, leaving 6 bases between. In nucleotides, the CDR3 is TGTGCCAGCAGCTTAGGCAGGCCCGGGGAGCTGTTTTTT. Translating it yields CASSLGRPGELFF.

V and J are TRBV5-8 and TRBJ1-5, with 8 bases that match TRBD1. Trimming took 2 bases from V and 3 from J; bases not matched to a gene: 4. This CDR3 is built from 15 residues. CDR1 and CDR2 (germline): SGHTS, YDEGEE. The CDR3 region has the DNA TGTGCCAGCAGCTTAACAGGGGGGAACAATCAGCCCCAGCATTTT. It yields the protein CASSLTGGNNQPQHF.

The V gene is TRBV9, the J gene TRBJ2-5; perhaps D is TRBD1 or TRBD2 (6 bases each). The CDR3 length is 13 residues. With 3 bases removed from V and 5 bases from J, the gap between germline ends came to 11 bases. Germline lookup yields CDR1 SGDLS and CDR2 YYNGEE. CDR3 DNA sequence: TGTGCCAGCAGCGCGAGGAGGGGGGAGACCCAGTACTTC. It specifies CASSARRGETQYF.

In this sample, this clone turned up a few times. The chain uses TRBV27 and TRBJ1-5; possible D gene TRBD1, 6 bases. Trimming stripped 6 bases from V and 4 bases from J, with 10 bases between. The CDR3 loop spans 13 amino acids. From germline, CDR1 is MNHEY and CDR2 SMNVEV (reference sequence). CDR3 sequence reads: CASRRTVNQPQHF. Written as DNA, the CDR3 is TGTGCCAGCAGAAGGACAGTTAATCAGCCCCAGCATTTT.

The J gene is TRBJ2-7, the V gene TRBV19, with TRBD1 matching 7 bases. CDR1 LNHDA and CDR2 SQIVND come from the germline V gene (reference sequence). The CDR3 consists of 16 residues. The trim removed 1 base at V and 0 bases at J, leaving 6 bases unmatched. CDR3 region: CASSIVEGASSYEQYF. For the CDR3, the DNA is TGTGCCAGTAGTATAGTAGAGGGGGCGAGCTCCTACGAGCAGTACTTC.

This chain links TRBV7-2 with TRBJ1-2; TRBD1 matches 9 bases. This CDR3 region has 17 residues. Unmatched junction bases numbered 10, after V lost 5 bases and J lost 0 bases. Germline V gene lookup returns CDR1 SGHTA and CDR2 FQGNSA. The CDR3 DNA follows: TGTGCCAGCAGCGCACAGGGGGCTCGACTACCTAACTATGGCTACACCTTC. This gives the protein CASSAQGARLPNYGYTF.

The chain employs TRBV7-2 and TRBJ1-1; TRBD1 agrees at 7 bases. Per the germline V gene, CDR1 is SGHTA and CDR2 is FQGNSA. There are 14 residues in the CDR3. Trimming cost V 0 bases and J 7 bases; bases outside gene matches: 5. CDR3: CASSLAHRGDEAFF. The CDR3 nucleotides read TGTGCCAGCAGCTTAGCCCACAGGGGCGATGAAGCTTTCTTT.

J is TRBJ2-3 and V is TRBV5-6; D possibly uses TRBD1 or TRBD2 (5 bases each). The CDR3 covers 13 residues. Germline V gene lookup returns CDR1 SGHDT and CDR2 YYEEEE. V lost 6 bases and J lost 7, with 15 bases in between. The CDR3 sequence is CASNLLGTYTQYF. In DNA, the CDR3 is TGTGCCAGCAATTTACTAGGGACCTATACGCAGTATTTT.

The chain links TRBV4-1 to TRBJ2-7; 7 nucleotides match TRBD1. Germline V gene lookup returns CDR1 MGHRA and CDR2 YSYEKL. The trim removed 4 bases at V and 1 base at J, leaving 4 bases unmatched. This CDR3 has 14 residues. The CDR3 is CASSRTGQSYEQYF. DNA of the CDR3: TGCGCCAGCAGCCGGACGGGACAGTCCTACGAGCAGTACTTC.

The chain employs TRBV27 and TRBJ2-1, with 7 bases fitting TRBD1. The CDR3 has 14 residues. V was clipped by 4 bases and J by 4 bases; unmatched bases: 4. Per germline, CDR1 MNHEY and CDR2 SMNVEV (reference sequence). Here the CDR3 DNA reads TGTGCCAGCAGTTCCGGGACAGAATACAATGAGCAGTTCTTC. Translated: CASSSGTEYNEQFF.

The V call is TRBV12-5, the J call TRBJ2-3; either TRBD1 or TRBD2 may fit D (6 bases each). Trimming shortened V by 5 bases and J by 3 bases, and 12 bases separated the two germline ends. Germline CDR1 and CDR2: LGHNT and FRNRAP. CDR3 size: 14 residues. The CDR3 spells CASGLRGRTDTQYF. Here the CDR3 DNA reads TGTGCTAGTGGTCTTAGGGGGAGGACAGATACGCAGTATTTT.

V is TRBV7-6 and J is TRBJ1-3; D unresolved. Germline V gene sequence: CDR1 SGHVS, CDR2 FNYEAQ. The CDR3 loop spans 13 amino acids. V was trimmed by 1 base and J by 3 bases, leaving 4 bases between them. The CDR3 bases are TGTGCCAGCAGCTTAGGCGGTGGAAACACCATATATTTT. Its translation is CASSLGGGNTIYF.

The chain is built from TRBV5-5 and TRBJ2-7; a possible D gene is TRBD1 (6 bases). This CDR3 is 14 amino acids long. Germline loops: CDR1 SGHKS, CDR2 YYEKEE (reference sequence). V was cut by 4 bases and J by 3 bases, with 14 bases left in between. The CDR3 reads CASSQTGLGYEQYF. The CDR3 region has the DNA TGTGCCAGCAGCCAAACAGGGCTCGGCTACGAGCAGTACTTC.

The chain joins TRBV5-6 to TRBJ1-1, with 12 positions matching TRBD1. With V trimmed by 4 bases and J by 5 bases, 9 bases remained unmatched. Germline-derived CDR1 and CDR2 are SGHDT and YYEEEE. The CDR3 covers 16 residues. The DNA of the CDR3 is TGTGCCAGCAGCGTCCGGGACAGGGGGCTAGGGACTGAAGCTTTCTTT. This translates into CASSVRDRGLGTEAFF.

The chain carries TRBV4-3 and TRBJ2-2, with D perhaps assigned TRBD1 or TRBD2 (5 bases each). V was pared by 6 bases and J by 6 bases, with 20 bases between. Looked up from germline, CDR1 is LGHNA and CDR2 is YSLEER. CDR3 length: 16 residues. The CDR3 loop reads CASRPRPGPSAGELFF. DNA for the CDR3: TGCGCCAGCAGGCCAAGACCGGGGCCGTCCGCCGGGGAGCTGTTTTTT.

The chain uses TRBV5-6 and TRBJ2-3; 10 nucleotides agree with TRBD2. Germline V gene sequence: CDR1 SGHDT, CDR2 YYEEEE. The CDR3 spans 14 residues. V lost 0 bases and J lost 15; bases outside the gene matches: 10. The CDR3 DNA follows: TGTGCCAGCAGCTTGGCCCCATTGACTAGCGGGCACTATTTT. This codes for CASSLAPLTSGHYF.

J is TRBJ2-3 and V is TRBV18; D is tentatively TRBD1 or TRBD2 (5 bases each). The germline CDR1 and CDR2 sequences are KGHSH and LQKENI. Trimming removed 4 bases at V and 3 bases at J, with 17 bases between. This CDR3 region has 16 residues. As DNA, the CDR3 is TGTGCCAGCTCACGGGGCGGGTGGATGGATACAGATACGCAGTATTTT. Translating gives CASSRGGWMDTDTQYF.

This chain uses TRBV27 with TRBJ2-7, with a weak D call TRBD2 (6 bases). Germline CDR1 reads MNHEY; CDR2 reads SMNVEV (reference sequence). This CDR3 contains 12 residues. V gave up 4 bases and J gave up 7 bases, with 11 bases separating them. This chain's CDR3 is CASSWGRGEQYF. CDR3 DNA: TGTGCCAGCAGTTGGGGCCGGGGGGAGCAGTACTTC.

CDR3 in DNA: TGTGCCACCAGCAGAGCCTACGGACAGTCAACTAATGAAAAACTGTTTTTT. Protein: CATSRAYGQSTNEKLFF. The rearrangement links TRBV15 to TRBJ1-4; tentative D call: TRBD1 (6 bases). Trimming cost V 1 base and J 0 bases, with 12 bases left between them. There are 17 residues in the CDR3. Germline CDR1 LNHNV, CDR2 YYDKDF (reference sequence). The whole variable domain, filled in from reference TRBV15 and TRBJ1-4, reads DAMVIQNPRYQVTQFGKPVTLSCSQTLNHNVMYWYQQKSSQAPKLLFHYYDKDFNNEADTPDNFQSRRPNTSFCFLDIRSPGLGDTAMYLCATSRAYGQSTNEKLFFGSGTQLSVL.

The V gene is TRBV2, the J gene TRBJ1-2; D uncertain. Trimming stripped 8 bases from V and 3 bases from J, with 7 bases between. Germline V lookup: CDR1 SNHLY, CDR2 FYNNEI. The CDR3 consists of 11 residues. The CDR3 DNA reads TGTGCCAGCGCCGCGGACTATGGCTACACCTTC. This codes for CASAADYGYTF.

This chain uses TRBV29-1 with TRBJ1-2; 7 bases line up with TRBD1. V trimming: 7 bases; J trimming: 2 bases; junction bases outside the gene matches: 7. This CDR3 contains 13 residues. Germline-derived CDR1 and CDR2 are SQVTM and ANQGSEA. CDR3 residues: CSAPLTGNYGYTF. CDR3 in DNA: TGCAGCGCCCCCCTGACAGGGAACTATGGCTACACCTTC.

The chain is built from TRBV1 and TRBJ2-3; the D call of TRBD2 is as the table states it, not checked on the DNA. TRBV1 is shown as a pseudogene. This CDR3 region has 13 residues. CDR3 loop: CTILSGSWDTQYF. The CDR3 DNA reads as TGCACCATCCTTAGCGGGAGTTGGGATACGCAGTATTTT.

This clone was counted between two and nine times. V gene TRBV5-4 combines with J gene TRBJ2-7, with 9 bases aligning to TRBD2. Germline V lookup: CDR1 SGHNT, CDR2 YYREEE (reference sequence). There are 13 residues in the CDR3. With 2 bases clipped from V and 7 bases from J, the junction kept 4 bases outside the gene matches. DNA for the CDR3: TGTGCCAGCAGCTTCGGACTAGCGCGGGAGCAGTACTTC. Translation gives CASSFGLAREQYF.

CDR3 sequence: CASNQEDVLTF. CDR3 nucleotides: TGTGCCAGTAATCAGGAGGACGTCCTGACTTTC. The chain has TRBV19 and TRBJ2-6; D possibly corresponds to TRBD2 (5 bases). Trimming left V 7 bases short and J 11 bases short, with 9 bases between. Germline V gene sequence: CDR1 LNHDA, CDR2 SQIVND (reference sequence). This CDR3 has 11 amino acids.

The sample holds a few counts of this clone. CDR3 amino acids: CASGGSGGRSPYYEQYF. In DNA, the CDR3 is TGTGCCAGCGGTGGAAGTGGGGGGAGATCCCCTTACTACGAGCAGTACTTC. The J gene is TRBJ2-7, the V gene TRBV6-1; possible D gene TRBD2, 6 bases. CDR3 length: 17 residues. V lost 8 bases and J lost 3, with 26 bases in between. From germline, CDR1 is MNHNS and CDR2 SASEGT.

In this sample, this clone turned up a few times. The chain has TRBV28 and TRBJ1-2, with D perhaps TRBD1 (5 bases). The CDR3 covers 12 residues. V was shortened by 2 bases and J by 4 bases, with 5 bases between the two germline ends. CDR1 is MDHEN and CDR2 is SYDVKM in the germline V gene. The CDR3 coding sequence is TGTGCCAGCAGTTTAGGGACCTATGGCTACACCTTC. Encoded protein: CASSLGTYGYTF.

V and J are TRBV19 and TRBJ1-1; no definite D call. The V end was cut by 5 bases, the J end by 1 base, with 14 bases between. The CDR3 is 15 amino acids. The germline V gene has CDR1 LNHDA and CDR2 SQIVND (reference sequence). The CDR3 sequence: CASSPPGIKNTEAFF. The CDR3 coding sequence is TGTGCCAGTAGTCCGCCAGGCATCAAGAACACTGAAGCTTTCTTT.

This chain's CDR3 is CASSYPRQAIYEQYF. CDR3 in DNA: TGTGCCAGCAGCTACCCTCGACAGGCAATCTACGAGCAGTACTTC. The chain carries TRBV7-9 and TRBJ2-7, with TRBD1 as a possible D gene (6 bases). CDR3 length: 15 residues. V was clipped by 4 bases and J by 3 bases, with 16 bases between them. Germline values: CDR1 SEHNR, CDR2 FQNEAQ (reference sequence).

This chain uses TRBV28 with TRBJ1-6; tentatively, D is TRBD1 (6 bases). Germline assignment: CDR1 MDHEN and CDR2 SYDVKM. V lost 1 base, J lost 1 base, and 8 bases lay in between. The CDR3 runs 16 residues. CDR3 nucleotides: TGTGCCAGCAGTTTATCTACAGGGTCCTATAATTCACCCCTCCACTTT. Translated, it gives CASSLSTGSYNSPLHF.